The clone carrying this T cell receptor (beta chain) was seen many times. The sample originates from a study of patients and donors after allogeneic stem cell transplantation. From the RT-PCR reads, TCRdb called clonotypes with MiXCR, one entry per CDR3 protein. The table has about 31,000 distinct CDR3 sequences, over 6.5% seen once. With 6 bases removed from V and 4 bases from J, the gap between germline ends came to 10 bases. This CDR3 spans 13 amino acids. The V gene's germline CDR1 is MDHEN and CDR2 SYDVKM. The sample comprised blood, either unsorted or a sorted T cell fraction (not recorded which). The gene calls are TRBV28 and TRBJ2-1; the D gene is possibly TRBD1 (5 bases). The clonotype comes from a human donor who was either an allogeneic HSCT recipient or a stem cell or donor lymphocyte infusion donor (not recorded which). It is not recorded whose cells these are; they may come from a transplant donor. The CDR3 nucleotides read TGTGCCAGCAGGACAGATACTTACAATGAGCAGTTCTTC. Its translation: CASRTDTYNEQFF.